The next 24 T cell receptor beta chains were all read from a single sample in a study of blood T cell repertoires in COVID-19. The data were produced by immunoSEQ multiplex PCR, yet TCRdb's version contains in-frame clones alone and is incomplete. The table shows tens of thousands of clones, with 90% occurring only once. The sequenced sample was peripheral blood. The receptors derive from a man in his forties or fifties with acute or convalescent COVID-19.

The chain is built from TRBV15 and TRBJ2-7; no firm D call. The CDR3 length is 11 residues. V was shortened by 5 bases and J by 3 bases, with 5 bases between the two germline ends. Germline V gene data show CDR1 as LNHNV and CDR2 as YYDKDF (reference sequence). DNA for the CDR3: TGTGCCACCAGCGTAGACTACGAGCAGTACTTC. This translates into CATSVDYEQYF.

The chain combines TRBV19 with TRBJ2-1; D not resolved. In germline, CDR1 is LNHDA, CDR2 SQIVND (reference sequence). This CDR3 is built from 14 residues. Trimming pared 3 bases from V and 5 bases from J, leaving 11 bases between. As DNA, the CDR3 is TGTGCCAGTAGTATTGTACAGTCAAACAATGAGCAGTTCTTC. It is translated as CASSIVQSNNEQFF.

The chain uses TRBV6-5 and TRBJ2-1; 11 positions match TRBD1. The CDR3 loop spans 15 amino acids. The germline V gene has CDR1 MNHEY and CDR2 SVGAGI. The junction had 6 bases not matched to a gene; V was cut back by 5 bases and J by 6 bases. The CDR3 spells CASSTRDRGFNEQFF. CDR3 DNA sequence: TGTGCCAGCAGTACCCGGGACAGGGGGTTCAATGAGCAGTTCTTC.

The CDR3 loop is CASSYSNGFSGNTIYF. CDR3 DNA sequence: TGTGCCAGCAGTTACTCGAATGGCTTCTCTGGAAACACCATATATTTT. V gene TRBV6-5 combines with J gene TRBJ1-3; D remains ambiguous. This CDR3 comprises 16 residues. The germline CDR1 and CDR2 sequences are MNHEY and SVGAGI. Trimming stripped 0 bases from V and 0 bases from J, with 9 bases between.

This clone was observed a single time. The chain uses TRBV6-5 and TRBJ1-6; tentative D call: TRBD1 (6 bases). This CDR3 contains 13 residues. Trimming removed 10 bases at V and 9 bases at J, with 16 bases between. The V gene's germline CDR1 is MNHEY and CDR2 SVGAGI. The CDR3 protein is CATSHGGPSPLHF. CDR3 bases: TGTGCCACCTCGCACGGGGGGCCTTCACCCCTCCACTTT.

The rearrangement joins TRBV7-9 to TRBJ2-7; 9 bases line up with TRBD1. Trimming cost V 8 bases and J 1 base; bases outside gene matches: 6. CDR3 length equals 14 residues. CDR1 and CDR2 (germline): SEHNR, FQNEAQ (reference sequence). The CDR3 protein is CASLLTGGSYEQYF. The CDR3 nucleotides are TGTGCCAGCCTTCTGACAGGGGGATCCTACGAGCAGTACTTC.

The rearrangement links TRBV9 to TRBJ2-7; D is possibly TRBD2 (5 bases). The CDR3 has 15 amino acids. Germline V gene lookup returns CDR1 SGDLS and CDR2 YYNGEE. Trimming removed 4 bases from V and 0 bases from J, with 14 bases in between. The CDR3 DNA is TGTGCCAGCAGCCCCGGCGGGCTCGGCTCCTACGAGCAGTACTTC. Amino acid sequence: CASSPGGLGSYEQYF.

The chain recombines TRBV7-9 with TRBJ1-6; 8 bases align to TRBD1. The CDR3 covers 15 residues. Germline V CDR1 and CDR2: SEHNR, FQNEAQ (reference sequence). J lost 10 bases, V lost 5 bases, and 10 bases had no gene match. This chain's CDR3 is CASSVTGTGASPLHF. The DNA of the CDR3 is TGTGCCAGCAGCGTGACCGGGACAGGTGCCTCACCCCTCCACTTT.

The chain carries TRBV7-9 and TRBJ1-5, with 8 bases fitting TRBD1. From germline, CDR1 is SEHNR and CDR2 FQNEAQ (reference sequence). This CDR3 region has 15 residues. Losses at the gene ends were 1 base for V and 5 bases for J; bases not matched to a gene: 4. CDR3 DNA sequence: TGTGCCAGCAGCTTAGGGCAGGGGGCGGATCAGCCCCAGCATTTT. It is translated as CASSLGQGADQPQHF.

The chain recombines TRBV4-1 with TRBJ2-3, with 7 bases identical to TRBD2. With 0 bases clipped from V and 3 bases from J, the junction kept 6 bases outside the gene matches. The CDR3 loop spans 16 amino acids. Germline-derived CDR1 and CDR2 are MGHRA and YSYEKL. CDR3 in amino acids: CASSQDPPGGTDTQYF. The CDR3, as DNA: TGCGCCAGCAGCCAAGATCCCCCGGGAGGAACAGATACGCAGTATTTT.

The rearrangement links TRBV5-6 to TRBJ2-7; TRBD2 agrees at 7 bases. Trimming took 2 bases from V and 1 from J; bases not matched to a gene: 6. The CDR3 contains 15 residues. Germline V gives CDR1 SGHDT, CDR2 YYEEEE. The CDR3 reads CASSFGGRASYEQYF. DNA for the CDR3: TGTGCCAGCAGCTTTGGAGGGAGGGCATCCTACGAGCAGTACTTC.

Regarding this clone: One end of the junction does not line up with germline, which may come from a read error. The gene calls are TRBV4-2 and TRBJ2-5, with a possible D match to TRBD2 (5 bases). The CDR3 consists of 13 residues. Germline CDR1 reads LGHNA; CDR2 reads YNFKEQ. For the CDR3, the DNA is TGTGCCAGCAGCCAAGAAGGCGTAGGAGGCCCCCACTTC. Protein product: CASSQEGVGGPHF.

The CDR3 DNA reads TGTGCCACCAGTGACCCTACAGGGTCATCCTACAATGAGCAGTTCTTC. Residues: CATSDPTGSSYNEQFF. The genes are TRBV24-1 and TRBJ2-1; a weak D match, TRBD1 (6 bases). Per germline, CDR1 KGHDR and CDR2 SFDVKD. The CDR3 totals 16 residues. V lost 4 bases, J lost 1 base, and 13 bases lay in between.

This sequence joins TRBV12-3 or TRBV12-4 and TRBJ2-1; D is perhaps TRBD1 (6 bases). The V and J ends lost 5 bases and 8 bases respectively, with 13 bases between them. CDR3 length: 13 amino acids. CDR3 in DNA: TGTGCCAGCAGTCCGACACAGGGTCATGAGCAGTTCTTC. Translated, it gives CASSPTQGHEQFF.

The gene calls are TRBV7-9 and TRBJ2-1; tentatively, D is TRBD1 (5 bases). V dropped 5 bases and J dropped 9 bases, with 11 bases sitting between them. Germline loops: CDR1 SEHNR, CDR2 FQNEAQ (reference sequence). There are 12 residues in the CDR3. CDR3 in amino acids: CASSPGQSEQFF. The CDR3 DNA is TGTGCCAGCAGCCCCGGACAAAGTGAGCAGTTCTTC.

This clone has just one count. This chain links TRBV7-6 with TRBJ2-7; D perhaps matches TRBD1 (6 bases). This CDR3 has 18 residues. The V gene lost 2 bases and the J gene lost 2 bases, with 22 bases spanning the gap. CDR1 is SGHVS and CDR2 is FNYEAQ in the germline V gene. The DNA of the CDR3 is TGTGCCAGCAGCTTAAGACGCTCTTTGGCACAGGGTGCCTACGAGCAGTACTTC. This sequence encodes CASSLRRSLAQGAYEQYF.

CDR3 nucleotides: TGTGCCTGGAGCTCCAAGGGACAGGGTATAACTAACTATGGCTACACCTTC. Encoded protein: CAWSSKGQGITNYGYTF. V usage is TRBV30 and J usage is TRBJ1-2; 9 nucleotides line up with TRBD1. The CDR3 spans 17 residues. V shed 3 bases, J shed 0 bases, and the junction held 11 bases outside the gene matches. The germline V gene has CDR1 GTSNPN and CDR2 SVGIG (reference sequence).

This rearrangement joins TRBV12-3 or TRBV12-4 to TRBJ1-1; D is uncertain. This CDR3 has 13 residues. The V end lost 7 bases, the J end lost 8 bases, and 17 bases lay between the germline ends. The DNA for the CDR3 is TGTGCCAGCACCGTTTTTCCCGCGTTCGAAGCTTTCTTT. Protein: CASTVFPAFEAFF.

This clone was recorded only once. The chain is built from TRBV4-2 and TRBJ1-1; unclear D gene. This CDR3 comprises 14 residues. Trimming shortened V by 0 bases and J by 4 bases, and 9 bases separated the two germline ends. The germline gives CDR1 LGHNA, CDR2 YNFKEQ. CDR3 nucleotides: TGTGCCAGCAGCCAAGAAAGCCGCGGCACTGAAGCTTTCTTT. As protein: CASSQESRGTEAFF.

J is TRBJ2-1 and V is TRBV6-4, with TRBD2 matching 13 bases. The CDR3 length is 15 residues. The germline V gene encodes CDR1 MRHNA and CDR2 SNTAGT. V shed 10 bases and J 6 bases; nucleotides not matched to a gene: 9. CDR3 sequence (DNA): TGTGCCACCGGGACTAGCGGGGCACGTCGCAATGAGCAGTTCTTC. It encodes CATGTSGARRNEQFF.

This chain links TRBV27 with TRBJ2-2; possibly TRBD2 for D (7 bases). The CDR3 has 15 residues. V dropped 7 bases and J dropped 7 bases, with 19 bases sitting between them. Germline V gene sequence: CDR1 MNHEY, CDR2 SMNVEV (reference sequence). The CDR3 region is CASTTRGGYNGELFF. CDR3 DNA sequence: TGTGCCAGCACCACACGCGGGGGCTACAACGGGGAGCTGTTTTTT.

V and J are TRBV14 and TRBJ2-3, with D uncertain. CDR1 and CDR2 from the germline V gene are SGHDN and FVKESK. The V end lost 3 bases, the J end lost 9 bases, and 10 bases lay between the germline ends. CDR3 length equals 12 residues. The CDR3 here is CASSQSPLTQYF. In DNA form, the CDR3 reads TGTGCCAGCAGCCAGTCCCCTCTGACGCAGTATTTT.

V gene TRBV5-1 combines with J gene TRBJ1-6; TRBD1 might be the D (6 bases). The germline V and J ends were trimmed by 5 bases and 7 bases, with 16 bases remaining between them. This CDR3 is built from 15 residues. Germline V gives CDR1 SGHRS, CDR2 YFSETQ. The CDR3 sequence is CASRGGDTRNSPLHF. CDR3 nucleotide sequence: TGCGCCAGCAGGGGGGGGGACACACGAAATTCACCCCTCCACTTT.

J is TRBJ1-1 and V is TRBV6-2 or TRBV6-3, with 10 positions matching TRBD1. V gave up 4 bases and J gave up 5 bases; unmatched junction bases: 1. The CDR3 runs to 13 residues. Germline V gene data show CDR1 as MNHEY and CDR2 as SVGEGT. As DNA, the CDR3 is TGTGCCAGCAGTTGGGACAGGGGAACTGAAGCTTTCTTT. Its translation is CASSWDRGTEAFF.